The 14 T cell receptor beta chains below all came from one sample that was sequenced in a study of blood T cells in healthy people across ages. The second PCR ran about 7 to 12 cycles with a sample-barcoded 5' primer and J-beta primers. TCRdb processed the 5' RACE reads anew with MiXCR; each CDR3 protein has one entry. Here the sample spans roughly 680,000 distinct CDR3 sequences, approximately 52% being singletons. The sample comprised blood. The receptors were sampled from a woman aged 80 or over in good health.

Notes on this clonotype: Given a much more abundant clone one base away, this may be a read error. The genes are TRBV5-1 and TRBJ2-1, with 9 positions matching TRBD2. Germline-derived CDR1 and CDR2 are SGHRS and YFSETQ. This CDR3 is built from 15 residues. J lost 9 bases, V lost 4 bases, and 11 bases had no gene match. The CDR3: CASSGGGLAPVEQFF. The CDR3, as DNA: TGCGCCAGCAGCGGCGGGGGACTAGCCCCTGTTGAGCAGTTCTTC.

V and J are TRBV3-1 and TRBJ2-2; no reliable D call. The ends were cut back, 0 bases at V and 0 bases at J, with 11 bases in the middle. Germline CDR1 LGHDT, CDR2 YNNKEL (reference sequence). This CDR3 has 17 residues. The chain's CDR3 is CASSQDKGRANTGELFF. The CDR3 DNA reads TGTGCCAGCAGCCAAGATAAGGGCAGAGCGAACACCGGGGAGCTGTTTTTT.

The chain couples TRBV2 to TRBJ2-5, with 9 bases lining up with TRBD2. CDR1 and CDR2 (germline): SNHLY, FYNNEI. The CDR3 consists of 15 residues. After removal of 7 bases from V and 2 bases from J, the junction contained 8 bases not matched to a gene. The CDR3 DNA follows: TGTGCCAGCAAAAGGGGCAGCGGGAGGCAAGAGACCCAGTACTTC. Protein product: CASKRGSGRQETQYF.

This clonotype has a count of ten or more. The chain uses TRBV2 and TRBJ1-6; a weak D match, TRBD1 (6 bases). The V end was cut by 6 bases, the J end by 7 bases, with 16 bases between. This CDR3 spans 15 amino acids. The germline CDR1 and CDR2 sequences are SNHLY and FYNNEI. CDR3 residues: CASRPRQATNSPLHF. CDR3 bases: TGTGCCAGCAGGCCCCGACAGGCTACCAATTCACCCCTCCACTTT.

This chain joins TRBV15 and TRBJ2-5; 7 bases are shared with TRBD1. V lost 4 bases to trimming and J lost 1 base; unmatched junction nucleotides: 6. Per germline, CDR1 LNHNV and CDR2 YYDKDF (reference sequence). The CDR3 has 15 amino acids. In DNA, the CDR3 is TGTGCCACCAGCACCCATGACAGGGCCCAAGAGACCCAGTACTTC. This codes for CATSTHDRAQETQYF. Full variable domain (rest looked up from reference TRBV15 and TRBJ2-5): DAMVIQNPRYQVTQFGKPVTLSCSQTLNHNVMYWYQQKSSQAPKLLFHYYDKDFNNEADTPDNFQSRRPNTSFCFLDIRSPGLGDTAMYLCATSTHDRAQETQYFGPGTRLLVL.

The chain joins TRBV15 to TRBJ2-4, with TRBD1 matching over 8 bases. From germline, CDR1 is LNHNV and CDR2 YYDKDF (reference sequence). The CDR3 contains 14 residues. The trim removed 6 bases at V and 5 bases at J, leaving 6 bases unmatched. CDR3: CATRVDRGQNIQYF. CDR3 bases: TGTGCCACCAGAGTCGACAGGGGCCAAAACATTCAGTACTTC.

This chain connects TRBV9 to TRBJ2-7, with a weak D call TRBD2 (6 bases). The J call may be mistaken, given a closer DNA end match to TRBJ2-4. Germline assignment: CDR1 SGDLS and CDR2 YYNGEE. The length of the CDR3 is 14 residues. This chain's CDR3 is CASSATSSGYIQYF. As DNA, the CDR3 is TGTGCCAGCAGCGCGACTAGTTCCGGGTACATTCAGTACTTC.

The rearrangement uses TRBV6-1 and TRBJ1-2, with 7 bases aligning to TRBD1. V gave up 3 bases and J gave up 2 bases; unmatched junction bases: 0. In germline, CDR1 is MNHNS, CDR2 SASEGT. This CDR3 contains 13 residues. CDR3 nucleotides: TGTGCCAGCAGTGAGACAGGGAACTATGGCTACACCTTC. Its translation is CASSETGNYGYTF.

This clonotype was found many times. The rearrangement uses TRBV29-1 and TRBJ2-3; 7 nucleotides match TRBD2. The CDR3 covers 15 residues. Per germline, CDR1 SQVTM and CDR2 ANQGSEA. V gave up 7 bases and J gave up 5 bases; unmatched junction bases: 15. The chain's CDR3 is CSESPGGDIQDTQYF. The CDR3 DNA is TGCAGCGAGTCGCCTGGGGGGGATATCCAAGATACGCAGTATTTT.

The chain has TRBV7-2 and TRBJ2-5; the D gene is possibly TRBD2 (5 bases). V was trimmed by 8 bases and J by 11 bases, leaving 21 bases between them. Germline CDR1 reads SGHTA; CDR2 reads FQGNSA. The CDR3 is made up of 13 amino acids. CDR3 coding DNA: TGTGCCAGCTCCCCCTCTAGGACTGTTGAGCAGTACTTC. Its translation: CASSPSRTVEQYF.

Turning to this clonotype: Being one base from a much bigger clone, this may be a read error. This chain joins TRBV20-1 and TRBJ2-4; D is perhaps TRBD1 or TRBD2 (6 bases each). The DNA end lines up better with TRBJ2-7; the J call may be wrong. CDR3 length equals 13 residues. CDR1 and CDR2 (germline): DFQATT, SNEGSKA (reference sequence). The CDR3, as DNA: TGCAGTGCTTCCCTACAGGGCGGGGACGAGCAGTACTTC. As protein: CSASLQGGDEQYF.

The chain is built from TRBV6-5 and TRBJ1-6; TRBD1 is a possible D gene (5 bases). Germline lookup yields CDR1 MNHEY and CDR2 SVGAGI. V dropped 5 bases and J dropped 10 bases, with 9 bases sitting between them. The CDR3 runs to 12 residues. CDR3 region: CASSGGRSPLHF. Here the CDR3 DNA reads TGTGCCAGCAGTGGGGGACGGTCACCCCTCCACTTT.

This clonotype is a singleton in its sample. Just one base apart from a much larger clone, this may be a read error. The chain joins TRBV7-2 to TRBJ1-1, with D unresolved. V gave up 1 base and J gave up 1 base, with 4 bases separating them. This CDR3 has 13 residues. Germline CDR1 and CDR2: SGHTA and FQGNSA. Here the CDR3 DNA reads TGTGCCAGCAGCTTAGTGGCGAACACTGAAGCTTTCTTT. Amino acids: CASSLVANTEAFF.

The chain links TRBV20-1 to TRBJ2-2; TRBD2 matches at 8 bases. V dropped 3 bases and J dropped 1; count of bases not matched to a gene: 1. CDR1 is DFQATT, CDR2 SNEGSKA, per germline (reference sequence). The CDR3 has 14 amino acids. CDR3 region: CSASTSGNTGELFF. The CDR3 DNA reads TGCAGTGCTAGCACTAGCGGGAACACCGGGGAGCTGTTTTTT.